Below are 15 T cell receptor beta chains sequenced from a single sample in a study of T cells after yellow fever vaccination. One entry per CDR3 protein, called by TCRdb with MiXCR from the 5' RACE reads. The sample includes approximately 74,000 distinct CDR3 sequences, around 7% of them seen just once. The material was CD8+ T cells sorted from PBMCs, obtained 4 to 6 days after the first yellow fever vaccination. The receptor set was obtained from a man aged 18 to 30 who received the YFV17D yellow fever vaccine.

The rearrangement links TRBV5-1 to TRBJ1-2, with 7 bases aligning to TRBD1. V trimming: 0 bases; J trimming: 0 bases; junction bases outside the gene matches: 5. The V gene's germline CDR1 is SGHRS and CDR2 YFSETQ. The CDR3 runs 16 residues. The CDR3 spells CASSLGQDRSNYGYTF. The CDR3 bases are TGCGCCAGCAGCTTGGGGCAGGACAGGTCTAACTATGGCTACACCTTC.

In its sample, this clonotype was seen many times. The chain is built from TRBV5-1 and TRBJ2-2; D is perhaps TRBD1 (6 bases). V lost 4 bases and J lost 1, with 8 bases in between. Germline values: CDR1 SGHRS, CDR2 YFSETQ. The CDR3 is 14 amino acids. CDR3 amino acids: CASSLTGNTGELFF. DNA for the CDR3: TGCGCCAGCAGCCTGACAGGGAACACCGGGGAGCTGTTTTTT. The full variable domain, its missing parts supplied by reference TRBV5-1 and TRBJ2-2, is KAGVTQTPRYLIKTRGQQVTLSCSPISGHRSVSWYQQTPGQGLQFLFEYFSETQRNKGNFPGRFSGRQFSNSRSEMNVSTLELGDSALYLCASSLTGNTGELFFGEGSRLTVL.

This chain joins TRBV5-6 and TRBJ1-2; possible D gene TRBD1, 6 bases. The length of the CDR3 is 13 residues. Germline V gene sequence: CDR1 SGHDT, CDR2 YYEEEE. Trimming shortened V by 2 bases and J by 8 bases, and 13 bases separated the two germline ends. The CDR3 region is CASSFGQGLGYTF. The CDR3, as DNA: TGTGCCAGCAGCTTCGGGCAGGGGCTGGGCTACACCTTC.

Many counts were recorded for this clonotype. The chain is built from TRBV7-9 and TRBJ1-2, with D perhaps matching TRBD1 (6 bases). Deletions cut 5 bases from V and 7 bases from J, with 14 bases between. Looked up from germline, CDR1 is SEHNR and CDR2 is FQNEAQ (reference sequence). The length of the CDR3 is 13 residues. CDR3 amino acids: CASSVDSSRGYTF. DNA of the CDR3: TGTGCCAGCAGCGTGGACAGTTCTCGTGGCTACACCTTC.

The sample holds many counts of this clonotype. This rearrangement joins TRBV11-2 to TRBJ2-3, with D maybe TRBD2 (6 bases). Looked up from germline, CDR1 is SGHAT and CDR2 is FQNNGV. This CDR3 region has 16 residues. Trimming shortened V by 3 bases and J by 5 bases, and 18 bases separated the two germline ends. This CDR3 reads CASSLRRGGALDTQYF. DNA of the CDR3: TGTGCCAGCAGCTTGAGGCGAGGAGGGGCCCTAGATACGCAGTATTTT.

The gene calls are TRBV6-5 and TRBJ2-2; the match to TRBD1 covers 11 bases. CDR3 length: 18 amino acids. Germline assignment: CDR1 MNHEY and CDR2 SVGAGI. Trimming took 0 bases from V and 4 from J; bases not matched to a gene: 7. The CDR3 sequence is CASSYSKFGTGGTGELFF. CDR3 sequence (DNA): TGTGCCAGCAGTTACTCGAAGTTTGGGACAGGGGGCACCGGGGAGCTGTTTTTT.

This clonotype was recorded many times. J is TRBJ2-2 and V is TRBV4-3; 8 bases fit TRBD1. V lost 0 bases to trimming and J lost 3 bases; unmatched junction nucleotides: 6. Germline lookup yields CDR1 LGHNA and CDR2 YSLEER. This CDR3 is 17 amino acids long. The CDR3 is CASSQDLVTGDTGELFF. CDR3 DNA: TGCGCCAGCAGCCAAGATCTAGTGACAGGGGACACCGGGGAGCTGTTTTTT.

This clonotype has more than one count but fewer than ten. The chain couples TRBV20-1 to TRBJ2-5; D uncertain. V was cut by 1 base and J by 7 bases, with 7 bases left in between. Germline lookup yields CDR1 DFQATT and CDR2 SNEGSKA (reference sequence). CDR3 length equals 11 residues. In nucleotides, the CDR3 is TGCAGTGCTAGAGGCACCACGACCCAGTACTTC. Translating gives CSARGTTTQYF.

This clonotype has only a few counts. The rearrangement uses TRBV6-5 and TRBJ2-6, with D possibly TRBD1 on 6 matching bases. The CDR3 consists of 18 residues. Trimming took 2 bases from V and 0 from J, leaving 14 bases between them. Germline V gene lookup returns CDR1 MNHEY and CDR2 SVGAGI. DNA for the CDR3: TGTGCCAGCAGTTACCGACCAGGGGAAGGCTCTGGGGCCAACGTCCTGACTTTC. This encodes CASSYRPGEGSGANVLTF.

The chain has TRBV5-1 and TRBJ1-5; 10 bases map to TRBD1. Trimming removed 4 bases from V and 7 bases from J; junction bases left unmatched: 5. Per germline, CDR1 SGHRS and CDR2 YFSETQ. The CDR3 is 14 residues long. The CDR3 DNA reads TGCGCCAGCAGCCCGACAGGGGGCCAGCAGCCCCAGCATTTT. Protein sequence: CASSPTGGQQPQHF.

The V call is TRBV27, the J call TRBJ2-7, with TRBD1 as a possible D gene (5 bases). The CDR3 length is 16 residues. V was trimmed by 0 bases and J by 1 base, leaving 13 bases between them. Germline loops: CDR1 MNHEY, CDR2 SMNVEV (reference sequence). The CDR3 reads CASSLSNRYSSYEQYF. In DNA, the CDR3 is TGTGCCAGCAGTTTATCAAACAGGTATTCGTCCTACGAGCAGTACTTC.

This clonotype turned up a few times. This chain links TRBV5-1 with TRBJ2-7; TRBD1 aligns across 7 bases. This CDR3 comprises 14 residues. The junction had 3 bases not matched to a gene; V was cut back by 3 bases and J by 0 bases. Looked up from germline, CDR1 is SGHRS and CDR2 is YFSETQ. CDR3 coding DNA: TGCGCCAGCAGCTGGACAGGTAGCTCCTACGAGCAGTACTTC. It encodes CASSWTGSSYEQYF. The full variable domain, rest sourced from reference TRBV5-1 and TRBJ2-7, is KAGVTQTPRYLIKTRGQQVTLSCSPISGHRSVSWYQQTPGQGLQFLFEYFSETQRNKGNFPGRFSGRQFSNSRSEMNVSTLELGDSALYLCASSWTGSSYEQYFGPGTRLTVT.

There are many counts of this clonotype. The rearrangement uses TRBV7-2 and TRBJ2-5; 7 bases are a match to TRBD1. Germline V gene sequence: CDR1 SGHTA, CDR2 FQGNSA. The CDR3 sequence is 16 residues long. The V segment lost 4 bases and the J segment 0 bases; nucleotides outside the gene matches: 8. Written as DNA, the CDR3 is TGTGCCAGCAGCTCAGACAGGGTGTGGTACCAAGAGACCCAGTACTTC. Translation: CASSSDRVWYQETQYF.

This clonotype has ten or more counts. The chain links TRBV6-4 to TRBJ2-3, with 8 bases identical to TRBD2. J lost 0 bases, V lost 0 bases, and 2 bases had no gene match. The CDR3 runs 16 residues. CDR1 and CDR2 from the germline V gene are MRHNA and SNTAGT. The CDR3 loop is CASSDSASGSTDTQYF. DNA for the CDR3: TGTGCCAGCAGTGACTCGGCTAGCGGGAGCACAGATACGCAGTATTTT.

This clonotype was detected many times. V and J are TRBV4-2 and TRBJ2-1; D perhaps matches TRBD2 (6 bases). V was cut by 0 bases and J by 2 bases, with 17 bases left in between. Germline values: CDR1 LGHNA, CDR2 YNFKEQ. There are 18 residues in the CDR3. The CDR3 region has the DNA TGTGCCAGCAGCCAAGAAAACGGGCTGGGGGGACCCTACAATGAGCAGTTCTTC. Translated, it gives CASSQENGLGGPYNEQFF.